The clone carrying this T cell receptor beta chain was found a few times. Its antigen is unidentified. Compared with germline, one end of the junction differs, possibly owing to a read error. TCR beta CDR3 sequences were amplified from RNA transcripts. First-round RT-PCR with HTBI primers amplified the TCR CDR3 region. TCRdb processed the multiplex PCR reads anew with MiXCR; each CDR3 protein has one entry. The sample shows more than 500,000 distinct CDR3 sequences, 16% of them seen only once. These data come from a study of T cells in Graves' hyperthyroidism and ophthalmopathy. This CDR3 is 14 amino acids long. CDR1 is SGHVS and CDR2 is FQNEAQ in the germline V gene. Subjects with ophthalmopathy showed a Clinical Activity Score no lower than 3, a NOSPECS grade no lower than 4, and a duration shorter than 3 months. Uncontrolled infection, other autoimmune disease, pregnancy or lactation barred patients from enrollment. Used for diagnoses were clinical symptoms, serum thyroxine and TRAb, thyroid ultrasound and orbital computed tomography.

Study-wide points: Blood shared most expanded thyroid clonotypes above 0.001.

The TCR sequence derives from a young woman with Graves' ophthalmopathy. The rearrangement uses TRBV7-8 and TRBJ1-5; D remains unclear. The sample comprised blood. In nucleotides, the CDR3 is TGTGCCAGCGGCTTAGCGGAGGCCGGTCAGCCCCAGCATTTT. Its translation is CASGLAEAGQPQHF.